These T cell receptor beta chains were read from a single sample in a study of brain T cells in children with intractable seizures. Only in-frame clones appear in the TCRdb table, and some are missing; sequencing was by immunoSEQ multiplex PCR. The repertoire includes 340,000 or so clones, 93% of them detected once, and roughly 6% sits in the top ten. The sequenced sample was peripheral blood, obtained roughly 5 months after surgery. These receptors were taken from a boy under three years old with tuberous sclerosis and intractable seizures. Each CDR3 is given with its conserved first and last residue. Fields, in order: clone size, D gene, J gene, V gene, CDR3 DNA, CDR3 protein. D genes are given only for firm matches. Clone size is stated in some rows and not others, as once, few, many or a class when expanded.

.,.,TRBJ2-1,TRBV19,TGTGCCAGTAATGTCCGAACAGGCCTCTACAATGAGCAGTTCTTC,CASNVRTGLYNEQFF
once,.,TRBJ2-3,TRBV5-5,TGTGCCAGCAGCCCGTCGTTGGCAGATACGCAGTATTTT,CASSPSLADTQYF
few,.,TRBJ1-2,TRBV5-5,TGTGCCAGCAGCTTGGGGACATATGGCTACACCTTC,CASSLGTYGYTF
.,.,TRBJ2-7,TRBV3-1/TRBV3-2,TGTGCCAGCAGCCAAGGACAGGTTTCCTACGAGCAGTACTTC,CASSQGQVSYEQYF
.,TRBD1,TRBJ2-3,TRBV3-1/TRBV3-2,TGTGCCAGCAGCCATGACAAGGACAGGGTTCGGACAGATACGCAGTATTTT,CASSHDKDRVRTDTQYF
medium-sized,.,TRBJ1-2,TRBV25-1,TGTGCCAGCAGTGAAGGGTCGGCAGACTATGGCTACACCTTC,CASSEGSADYGYTF
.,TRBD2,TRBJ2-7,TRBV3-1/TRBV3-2,TGTGCCAGCAGCCAAGTGCTAGCGGGAGTTACGTTATACGAGCAGTACTTC,CASSQVLAGVTLYEQYF
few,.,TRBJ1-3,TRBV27,TGTGCCAGCAGTCCGCTAAGCTCTGGAAACACCATATATTTT,CASSPLSSGNTIYF
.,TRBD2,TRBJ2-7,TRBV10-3,TGTGCCATCAGACCTCAACCGACGGGGGGGATCCCCTACGAGCAGTACTTC,CAIRPQPTGGIPYEQYF
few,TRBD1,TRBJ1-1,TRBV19,TGTGCCAGAAATCTGACAGGGAAGGTTAGGACTGAAGCTTTCTTT,CARNLTGKVRTEAFF
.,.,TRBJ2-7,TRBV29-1,TGCAGCGTTGGGTTAGGGGTAGACGAGCAGTACTTC,CSVGLGVDEQYF
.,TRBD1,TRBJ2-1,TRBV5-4,TGTGCCAGCAGCTACAGGGGTGGTGAGCAGTTCTTC,CASSYRGGEQFF
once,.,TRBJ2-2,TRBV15,TGTGCCACCAGCAGGGACGTGGTACTCAACACCGGGGAGCTGTTTTTT,CATSRDVVLNTGELFF
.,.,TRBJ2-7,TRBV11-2,TGTGCCAGCAGCTTAGATCGCGGGGGCACCTACGAGCAGTACTTC,CASSLDRGGTYEQYF
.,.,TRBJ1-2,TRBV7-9,TGTGCCAGCAGCTTAGCGGAGGGATACTATGGCTACACCTTC,CASSLAEGYYGYTF
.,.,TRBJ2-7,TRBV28,TGTGCCAGCAGTTTCGGTCCCTACGAGCAGTACTTC,CASSFGPYEQYF